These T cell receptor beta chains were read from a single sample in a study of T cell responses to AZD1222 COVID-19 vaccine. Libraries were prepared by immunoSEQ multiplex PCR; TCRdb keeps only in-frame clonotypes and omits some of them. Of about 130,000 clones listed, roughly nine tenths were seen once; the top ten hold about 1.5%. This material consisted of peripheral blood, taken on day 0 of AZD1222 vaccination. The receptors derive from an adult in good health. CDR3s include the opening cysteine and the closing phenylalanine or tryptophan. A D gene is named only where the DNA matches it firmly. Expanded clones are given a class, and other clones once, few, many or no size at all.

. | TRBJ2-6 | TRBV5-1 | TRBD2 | CASSLAGGGSSGANVLTF | TGCGCCAGCAGCTTGGCTGGCGGGGGGAGCTCTGGGGCCAACGTCCTGACTTTC
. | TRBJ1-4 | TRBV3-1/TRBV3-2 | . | CASSHRQGRNEKLFF | TGTGCCAGCAGCCACCGGCAGGGGAGGAATGAAAAACTGTTTTTT
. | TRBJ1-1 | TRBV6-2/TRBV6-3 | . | CASSYSLSRGAGAEAFF | TGTGCCAGCAGTTATAGCTTATCCCGGGGGGCCGGCGCTGAAGCTTTCTTT
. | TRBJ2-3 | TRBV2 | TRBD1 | CASRRPGTGNTQYF | TGTGCCAGCAGGAGACCCGGGACAGGGAATACGCAGTATTTT
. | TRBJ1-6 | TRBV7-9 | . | CASSPGLNNSPLHF | TGTGCCAGCAGCCCTGGACTGAATAATTCACCCCTCCACTTT
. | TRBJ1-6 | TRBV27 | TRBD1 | CASSEGQASSYNSPLHF | TGTGCCAGCAGTGAGGGACAGGCGAGCTCCTATAATTCACCCCTCCACTTT
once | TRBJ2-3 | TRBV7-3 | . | CASSPGTRGDTQYF | TGTGCCAGCAGCCCCGGGACTCGAGGGGATACGCAGTATTTT
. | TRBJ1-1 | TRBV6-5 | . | CASREVLNTEAFF | TGTGCCAGCAGGGAGGTCCTAAACACTGAAGCTTTCTTT
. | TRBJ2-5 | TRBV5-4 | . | CASSLGALTETQYF | TGTGCCAGCAGCTTGGGGGCCCTAACGGAGACCCAGTACTTC
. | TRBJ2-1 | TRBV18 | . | CASSPPRTRQVNNEQFF | TGTGCCAGCTCACCACCGAGGACCAGACAAGTCAACAATGAGCAGTTCTTC
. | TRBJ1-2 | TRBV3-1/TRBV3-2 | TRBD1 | CASSPGTASNYGYTF | TGTGCCAGCAGCCCCGGGACAGCCTCTAACTATGGCTACACCTTC
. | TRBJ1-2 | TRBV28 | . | CASSFQNYGYTF | TGTGCCAGCAGTTTTCAGAACTATGGCTACACCTTC
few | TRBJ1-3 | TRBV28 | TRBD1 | CASSLDREAGNTIYF | TGTGCCAGCAGTTTGGACAGGGAGGCTGGAAACACCATATATTTT
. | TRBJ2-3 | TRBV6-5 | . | CASSYSHSTDTQYF | TGTGCCAGCAGTTACTCACACAGCACAGATACGCAGTATTTT
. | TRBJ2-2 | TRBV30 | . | CAWRSGGGPGELFF | TGTGCCTGGAGGTCCGGGGGTGGCCCCGGGGAGCTGTTTTTT
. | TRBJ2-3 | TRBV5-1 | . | CASSFLADTQYF | TGCGCCAGCAGCTTCCTGGCAGATACGCAGTATTTT
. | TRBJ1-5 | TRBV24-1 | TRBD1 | CATQTGGSGQPQHF | TGTGCCACACAAACAGGGGGTTCGGGGCAGCCCCAGCATTTT
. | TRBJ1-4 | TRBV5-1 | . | CASSRDKTNEKLFF | TGCGCCAGCAGCCGGGACAAGACTAATGAAAAACTGTTTTTT
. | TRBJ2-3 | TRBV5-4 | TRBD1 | CASSWPGQGPTDTQYF | TGTGCCAGCAGCTGGCCGGGACAGGGACCCACAGATACGCAGTATTTT
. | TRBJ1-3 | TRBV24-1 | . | CATPGATSSSGNTIYF | TGTGCCACCCCAGGGGCGACATCAAGCTCTGGAAACACCATATATTTT
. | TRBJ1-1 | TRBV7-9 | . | CASSLAGVNTEAFF | TGTGCCAGCAGCTTGGCAGGGGTGAACACTGAAGCTTTCTTT
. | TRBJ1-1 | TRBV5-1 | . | CASSSGGQTEAFF | TGCGCCAGCAGCTCGGGGGGACAAACTGAAGCTTTCTTT
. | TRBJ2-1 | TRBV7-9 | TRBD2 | CASSLVGLAGGYNEQFF | TGTGCCAGCAGCTTAGTTGGGCTAGCGGGGGGCTACAATGAGCAGTTCTTC